These 7 T cell receptor beta chains were all obtained from the same sample, sequenced in a study of T cell responses to AZD1222 COVID-19 vaccine. The data were produced by immunoSEQ multiplex PCR, yet TCRdb's version contains in-frame clones alone and is incomplete. The data contain around 190,000 clones, approximately 92% of them seen just once; the ten biggest clones take up 1% to 1.5%. The sequences come from peripheral blood, collected on day 0 of AZD1222 vaccination. The receptors shown here come from an adult in good health.

The chain couples TRBV27 to TRBJ1-1; 7 nucleotides line up with TRBD1. Trimming at V came to 9 bases and at J to 10 bases, leaving 8 bases not matched to a gene. The CDR3 is 11 amino acids. Germline CDR1 is MNHEY and CDR2 is SMNVEV (reference sequence). The CDR3 DNA reads TGTGCCAGTCGACAGGGAGGACGAGCTTTCTTT. Its protein product is CASRQGGRAFF.

J is TRBJ1-6 and V is TRBV5-6; possibly TRBD1 for D (5 bases). This CDR3 has 15 residues. The V gene's germline CDR1 is SGHDT and CDR2 YYEEEE. V was shortened by 2 bases and J by 8 bases, with 14 bases between the two germline ends. CDR3 protein: CASSFPGLRDSPLHF. The CDR3 nucleotides are TGTGCCAGCAGCTTTCCGGGACTTCGGGATTCACCCCTCCACTTT.

This clone was observed a handful of times. The genes are TRBV7-2 and TRBJ1-1; D is unresolved. Deletions cut 5 bases from V and 1 base from J, with 11 bases between. Germline V gene data show CDR1 as SGHTA and CDR2 as FQGNSA. CDR3 size: 14 residues. The CDR3 sequence is CASSIPPGNTEAFF. As DNA, the CDR3 is TGTGCCAGCAGCATTCCGCCAGGGAACACTGAAGCTTTCTTT.

The CDR3 region is CASSGQDNYGYTF. CDR3 bases: TGTGCCAGCAGCGGACAGGACAACTATGGCTACACCTTC. V usage is TRBV11-2 and J usage is TRBJ1-2; TRBD1 agrees at 7 bases. Trimming took 5 bases from V and 2 from J; bases not matched to a gene: 2. The V gene's germline CDR1 is SGHAT and CDR2 FQNNGV. This CDR3 contains 13 residues.

The gene calls are TRBV5-1 and TRBJ1-2; 9 bases agree with TRBD1. The CDR3 has 13 amino acids. Germline V lookup: CDR1 SGHRS, CDR2 YFSETQ. V was clipped by 3 bases and J by 6 bases; unmatched bases: 3. The CDR3 DNA reads TGCGCCAGCAGCTGGGACAGGGCGGATGGCTACACCTTC. Residues: CASSWDRADGYTF.

The chain is built from TRBV6-1 and TRBJ1-2; D remains ambiguous. Germline assignment: CDR1 MNHNS and CDR2 SASEGT. Trimming cost V 1 base and J 5 bases, with 11 bases left between them. The length of the CDR3 is 14 residues. The CDR3 DNA is TGTGCCAGCAGTGAAGACCCCTCCTGGTATGGCTACACCTTC. It specifies CASSEDPSWYGYTF.

The gene calls are TRBV2 and TRBJ2-1, with D uncertain. This CDR3 has 16 residues. Trimming took off 3 bases at V and 0 bases at J, with 12 bases between the two ends. Germline V lookup: CDR1 SNHLY, CDR2 FYNNEI. The CDR3 loop reads CASSEEQPISYNEQFF. For the CDR3, the DNA is TGTGCCAGCAGTGAGGAACAGCCGATCTCCTACAATGAGCAGTTCTTC.